The present entry profiles one T cell receptor (beta chain) with its context. Trimming removed 3 bases from V and 0 bases from J, with 15 bases in between. CDR3 length equals 17 residues. CDR1 and CDR2 from the germline V gene are GTSNPN and SVGIG (reference sequence). Generated by immunoSEQ multiplex PCR, the TCRdb table keeps only in-frame clones and is missing some. The sample consists of about 100,000 clones, 80% to 95% of them appearing once. This record belongs to a study of OX40 agonist ivuxolimab in advanced cancers. The overall study: Patients assigned to dose escalation were diagnosed with hepatocellular carcinoma, melanoma, renal cell or head and neck cancer.

The source is an adult with an advanced solid tumor such as melanoma, head and neck, liver or kidney cancer. This sequence joins TRBV30 and TRBJ1-6; D is ambiguous. Sequencing used CD4+ or CD8+ T cells sorted from blood, obtained in a trial of the OX40 agonist ivuxolimab. The CDR3 loop is CAWSLPYPGSYNSPLHF. The CDR3 DNA sequence: TGTGCCTGGAGCTTGCCCTACCCGGGCTCCTATAATTCACCCCTCCACTTT.